The 20 T cell receptor beta chains below come from one sample, sequenced in a study of blood T cell repertoires in COVID-19. Here immunoSEQ multiplex PCR was the method, and the copy in TCRdb shows in-frame clones only, minus some. The top ten clones hold roughly 8.3% of a sample with fewer than 70,000 clones, around nine tenths of them seen once. The sequencing sample was made of peripheral blood. Receptors were obtained from a woman in her 70s with active COVID-19.

This clone has just a few counts. The J gene is TRBJ2-3, the V gene TRBV18; 9 bases fit TRBD1. The CDR3 contains 16 residues. In germline, CDR1 is KGHSH, CDR2 LQKENI. The V gene end was trimmed by 4 bases and the J gene end by 2 bases; junction bases not matched to a gene: 7. The chain's CDR3 is CASSRPGQGATDTQYF. The CDR3, as DNA: TGTGCCAGCTCACGGCCGGGACAGGGAGCCACAGATACGCAGTATTTT.

This chain links TRBV6-5 with TRBJ1-5; TRBD1 matches at 8 bases. This CDR3 comprises 12 residues. CDR1 and CDR2 from the germline V gene are MNHEY and SVGAGI. The ends lost 8 bases at V and 6 bases at J; junction bases unmatched: 3. Written as DNA, the CDR3 is TGTGCCAGCGAGACAGGGGTTCAGCCCCAGCATTTT. The encoded protein is CASETGVQPQHF.

The genes are TRBV19 and TRBJ1-6; D ambiguous. V lost 3 bases to trimming and J lost 10 bases, with 13 bases between them. The CDR3 sequence is 14 residues long. Germline V CDR1 and CDR2: LNHDA, SQIVND (reference sequence). CDR3 sequence: CASSILGEDSPLHF. In DNA, the CDR3 is TGTGCCAGTAGTATTCTGGGAGAGGACTCACCCCTCCACTTT.

The gene calls are TRBV30 and TRBJ1-3; D is ambiguous. The CDR3 is made up of 14 amino acids. CDR1 is GTSNPN and CDR2 is SVGIG in the germline V gene (reference sequence). V lost 0 bases and J 4 bases, leaving 10 bases between the germline ends. CDR3 sequence reads: CAWSVASSGNTIYF. The CDR3 DNA is TGTGCCTGGAGTGTAGCGAGCTCGGGAAACACCATATATTTT.

The chain carries TRBV19 and TRBJ2-7; D is possibly TRBD2 (6 bases). Germline V gives CDR1 LNHDA, CDR2 SQIVND (reference sequence). The CDR3 is 14 amino acids. Trimming took off 7 bases at V and 0 bases at J, with 13 bases between the two ends. The DNA of the CDR3 is TGTGCCAGTACCGAGACTAGGGACTCCTACGAGCAGTACTTC. The encoded protein is CASTETRDSYEQYF.

This clone was seen a few times. The chain recombines TRBV7-3 with TRBJ2-3; 11 bases fit TRBD2. This CDR3 has 19 residues. Germline CDR1 SGHTA, CDR2 FQGTGA. V lost 4 bases and J lost 2; bases outside the gene matches: 14. The CDR3 DNA is TGTGCCAGCAGCTCATTGACTAGCGGGAACCGACTAGACACAGATACGCAGTATTTT. Its translation is CASSSLTSGNRLDTDTQYF.

The chain recombines TRBV27 with TRBJ2-1; D gene ambiguous. CDR3 size: 14 residues. Looked up from germline, CDR1 is MNHEY and CDR2 is SMNVEV (reference sequence). V dropped 3 bases and J dropped 0 bases, with 6 bases sitting between them. The CDR3 nucleotides read TGTGCCAGCAGTTTGGAGAGCTCCTACAATGAGCAGTTCTTC. Its translation: CASSLESSYNEQFF.

The rearrangement links TRBV7-9 to TRBJ2-1, with TRBD2 matching over 13 bases. V was clipped by 8 bases and J by 10 bases; unmatched bases: 17. The germline CDR1 and CDR2 sequences are SEHNR and FQNEAQ (reference sequence). This CDR3 is 17 amino acids long. In DNA form, the CDR3 reads TGTGCCAGCCCGGCGGGGACACCCGGACTAGCGGGAGTGGAGCAGTTCTTC. This translates into CASPAGTPGLAGVEQFF.

The V call is TRBV27, the J call TRBJ1-1; D is perhaps TRBD1 (6 bases). Trimming pared 5 bases from V and 1 base from J, leaving 11 bases between. The V gene's germline CDR1 is MNHEY and CDR2 SMNVEV (reference sequence). This CDR3 region has 14 residues. CDR3 loop: CASSPGQRNTEAFF. CDR3 nucleotide sequence: TGTGCCAGCAGTCCAGGACAGAGGAACACTGAAGCTTTCTTT.

This sequence joins TRBV5-1 and TRBJ1-5; no clear D gene. The ends were cut back, 4 bases at V and 2 bases at J, with 10 bases in the middle. The CDR3 is 14 amino acids. The germline V gene encodes CDR1 SGHRS and CDR2 YFSETQ. The CDR3 sequence: CASSVTGGNQPQHF. The CDR3 DNA reads TGCGCCAGCAGCGTAACGGGAGGCAATCAGCCCCAGCATTTT.

This clone was seen once. CDR3 loop: CASSFRGGQGIYPEAFF. CDR3 coding DNA: TGCGCCAGCAGCTTTCGGGGTGGGCAAGGAATCTACCCTGAAGCTTTCTTT. This sequence joins TRBV5-1 and TRBJ1-1; D gene uncertain. Germline V gene lookup returns CDR1 SGHRS and CDR2 YFSETQ. Trimming pared 2 bases from V and 6 bases from J, leaving 23 bases between. The CDR3 is made up of 17 amino acids.

DNA of the CDR3: TGTGCCAGCTCACCAGCTGTACAGGGGCGCGGCTACACCTTC. Its protein is CASSPAVQGRGYTF. The chain employs TRBV18 and TRBJ1-2; 7 bases are shared with TRBD1. The CDR3 is made up of 14 amino acids. Germline-derived CDR1 and CDR2 are KGHSH and LQKENI. V trimming: 2 bases; J trimming: 8 bases; junction bases outside the gene matches: 8. Together with reference TRBV18 and TRBJ1-2, the CDR3 gives the full variable domain: NAGVMQNPRHLVRRRGQEARLRCSPMKGHSHVYWYRQLPEEGLKFMVYLQKENIIDESGMPKERFSAEFPKEGPSILRIQQVVRGDSAAYFCASSPAVQGRGYTFGSGTRLTVV.

The rearrangement uses TRBV6-5 and TRBJ2-1; tentatively, D is TRBD2 (6 bases). CDR1 is MNHEY and CDR2 is SVGAGI in the germline V gene. Trimming left V 10 bases short and J 1 base short, with 14 bases between. The CDR3 covers 14 residues. The CDR3 here is CATMKDYSYNEQFF. CDR3 DNA sequence: TGTGCCACCATGAAGGACTATTCCTACAATGAGCAGTTCTTC.

The genes are TRBV19 and TRBJ2-7, with 10 positions matching TRBD2. The J segment lost 3 bases and the V segment lost 4 bases, leaving 3 bases of the junction unmatched. This CDR3 contains 14 residues. The germline V gene has CDR1 LNHDA and CDR2 SQIVND (reference sequence). The CDR3 nucleotides read TGTGCCAGTAGTAGGCTAGCGGGAGACTACGAGCAGTACTTC. Its translation is CASSRLAGDYEQYF.

This chain joins TRBV4-1 and TRBJ2-5; D call uncertain. Trimming pared 1 base from V and 0 bases from J, leaving 12 bases between. The CDR3 sequence is 16 residues long. Germline values: CDR1 MGHRA, CDR2 YSYEKL. The CDR3: CASSQVSEADQETQYF. Here the CDR3 DNA reads TGCGCCAGCAGCCAAGTCTCCGAGGCAGACCAAGAGACCCAGTACTTC.

This chain uses TRBV10-3 with TRBJ2-1, with 8 bases aligning to TRBD2. V trimming: 7 bases; J trimming: 8 bases; junction bases outside the gene matches: 10. The CDR3 is 14 amino acids. CDR1 ENHRY and CDR2 SYGVKD come from the germline V gene. The CDR3 DNA reads TGTGCCATCAAAGGGGCTAGCGGGCCGGATGAGCAGTTCTTC. Its protein is CAIKGASGPDEQFF.

The chain links TRBV6-1 to TRBJ1-1; no clear D gene. V shed 2 bases and J shed 9 bases, with 10 bases lying between them. Germline V gene data show CDR1 as MNHNS and CDR2 as SASEGT. The CDR3 totals 12 residues. The CDR3 loop is CASSERRTQAFF. CDR3 DNA: TGTGCCAGCAGTGAAAGGAGAACACAAGCTTTCTTT.

This rearrangement joins TRBV10-1 to TRBJ2-3; 8 bases agree with TRBD1. V lost 6 bases, J lost 3 bases, and 11 bases stayed unmatched. CDR3 size: 16 residues. CDR1 is WNHNN, CDR2 SYGVQD, per germline (reference sequence). In nucleotides, the CDR3 is TGCGCCAGCAGCCTAGCAGGGGGCGATGGGACAGATACGCAGTATTTT. Translation: CASSLAGGDGTDTQYF.

The genes are TRBV2 and TRBJ2-7, with D perhaps matching TRBD2 (6 bases). This CDR3 region has 16 residues. V was clipped by 7 bases and J by 0 bases, with 19 bases between them. From germline, CDR1 is SNHLY and CDR2 FYNNEI. CDR3 DNA sequence: TGTGCCAGCACCGGGGGACGGGGGAGCACCTCCTACGAGCAGTACTTC. Translation: CASTGGRGSTSYEQYF. Full variable domain (remainder filled in from reference TRBV2 and TRBJ2-7): EPEVTQTPSHQVTQMGQEVILRCVPISNHLYFYWYRQILGQKVEFLVSFYNNEISEKSEIFDDQFSVERPDGSNFTLKIRSTKLEDSAMYFCASTGGRGSTSYEQYFGPGTRLTVT.

The rearrangement joins TRBV5-1 to TRBJ2-1; 11 bases fit TRBD2. This CDR3 is 15 amino acids long. Germline assignment: CDR1 SGHRS and CDR2 YFSETQ. After removal of 4 bases from V and 5 bases from J, the junction contained 5 bases not matched to a gene. DNA of the CDR3: TGCGCCAGCAGCCCCCTAGCGGGAGGTAACAATGAGCAGTTCTTC. Amino acid sequence: CASSPLAGGNNEQFF.